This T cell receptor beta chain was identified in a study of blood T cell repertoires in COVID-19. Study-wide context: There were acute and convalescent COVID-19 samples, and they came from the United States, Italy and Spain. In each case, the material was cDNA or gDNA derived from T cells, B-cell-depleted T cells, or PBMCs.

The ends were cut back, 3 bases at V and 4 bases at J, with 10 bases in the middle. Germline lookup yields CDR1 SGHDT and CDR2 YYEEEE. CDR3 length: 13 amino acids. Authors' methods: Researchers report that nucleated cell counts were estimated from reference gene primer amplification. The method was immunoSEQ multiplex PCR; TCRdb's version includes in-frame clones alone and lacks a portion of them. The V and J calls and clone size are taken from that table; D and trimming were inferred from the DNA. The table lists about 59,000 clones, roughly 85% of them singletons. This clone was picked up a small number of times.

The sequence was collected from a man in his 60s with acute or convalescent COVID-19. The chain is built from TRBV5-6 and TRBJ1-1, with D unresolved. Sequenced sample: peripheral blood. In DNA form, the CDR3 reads TGTGCCAGCAGCTGGTCGGTTACCACTGAAGCTTTCTTT. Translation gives CASSWSVTTEAFF.